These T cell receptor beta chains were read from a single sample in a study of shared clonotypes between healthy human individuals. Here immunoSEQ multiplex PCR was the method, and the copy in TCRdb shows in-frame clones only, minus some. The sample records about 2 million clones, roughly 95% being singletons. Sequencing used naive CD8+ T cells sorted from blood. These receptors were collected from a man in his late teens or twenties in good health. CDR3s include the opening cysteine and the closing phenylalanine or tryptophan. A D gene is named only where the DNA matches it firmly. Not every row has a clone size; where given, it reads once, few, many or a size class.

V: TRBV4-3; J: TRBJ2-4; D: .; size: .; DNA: TGCGCCAGCAGCCCGTCCGGGGTTGCCAAAAACATTCAGTACTTC; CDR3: CASSPSGVAKNIQYF
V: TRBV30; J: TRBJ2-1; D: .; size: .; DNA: TGTGCCTGGAGTATGTCGTCCTCCTACAATGAGCAGTTCTTC; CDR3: CAWSMSSSYNEQFF
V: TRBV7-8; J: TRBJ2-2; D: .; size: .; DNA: TGTGCCAGCAGCTTAGATGGGGCCGGGGAGCTGTTTTTT; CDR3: CASSLDGAGELFF
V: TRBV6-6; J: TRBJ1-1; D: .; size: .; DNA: TGTGCCAGCAGCGGCCTGGGGCTTCAAGCTTTCTTT; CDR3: CASSGLGLQAFF
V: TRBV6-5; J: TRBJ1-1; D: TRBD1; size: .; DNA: TGTGCCAGCAGTCACAGGGGAGGGGACACTGAAGCTTTCTTT; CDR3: CASSHRGGDTEAFF
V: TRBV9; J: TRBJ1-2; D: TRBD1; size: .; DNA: TGTGCCAGCAGCGCGCCCCGGGACAGGGAAAACTATGGCTACACCTTC; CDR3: CASSAPRDRENYGYTF
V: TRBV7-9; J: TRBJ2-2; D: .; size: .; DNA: TGTGCCAGCAGCCCCCCGGTATTGAAGGGGGCGAACACCGGGGAGCTGTTTTTT; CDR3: CASSPPVLKGANTGELFF
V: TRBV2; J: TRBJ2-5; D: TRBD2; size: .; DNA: TGTGCCAGCAGTCCGGGGAGGGCGGGAGTCCAAGAGACCCAGTACTTC; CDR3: CASSPGRAGVQETQYF
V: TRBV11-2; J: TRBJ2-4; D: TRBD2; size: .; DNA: TGTGCCAGCAGCTTAGTGGCGGGGGGAAACGGGAACATTCAGTACTTC; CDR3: CASSLVAGGNGNIQYF
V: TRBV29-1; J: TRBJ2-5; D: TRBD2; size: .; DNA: TGCAGCGTTGAAGATTTGGAGCGGGGCTCTGAGGAGACCCAGTACTTC; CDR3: CSVEDLERGSEETQYF
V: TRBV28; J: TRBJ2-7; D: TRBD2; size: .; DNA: TGTGCCAGCAGGGGTAGCGGGGTCCCCTACGAGCAGTACTTC; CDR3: CASRGSGVPYEQYF
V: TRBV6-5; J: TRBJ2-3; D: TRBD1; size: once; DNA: TGTGCCAGCAGCAAAGGGACAGCCCTCACAGATACGCAGTATTTT; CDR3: CASSKGTALTDTQYF
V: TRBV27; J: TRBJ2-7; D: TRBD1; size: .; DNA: TGTGCCAGCAGTTCTCTATGGGACAGGGGGCCCATCCCCGAGCAGTACTTC; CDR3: CASSSLWDRGPIPEQYF
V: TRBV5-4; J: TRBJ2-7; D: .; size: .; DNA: TGTGCCGGAAAAACAGAAAATCAGGGCGAGCAGTACTTC; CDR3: CAGKTENQGEQYF
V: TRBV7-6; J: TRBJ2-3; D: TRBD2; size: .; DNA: TGTGCCAGCAGCCAAGCGGGGGGTTTAGATACGCAGTATTTT; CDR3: CASSQAGGLDTQYF
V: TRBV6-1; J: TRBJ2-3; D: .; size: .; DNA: TGTGCCAGCAGTGAAGGCAGGGATGGTAAAGATACGCAGTATTTT; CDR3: CASSEGRDGKDTQYF
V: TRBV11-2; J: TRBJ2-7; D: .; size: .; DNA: TGTGCCAGCCGGGACTCCCTAGGCTACGAGCAGTACTTC; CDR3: CASRDSLGYEQYF
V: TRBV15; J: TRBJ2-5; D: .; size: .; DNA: TGTGCCACCAGCAGAGATGACCAGACCCAGTACTTC; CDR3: CATSRDDQTQYF
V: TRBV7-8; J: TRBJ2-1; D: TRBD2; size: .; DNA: TGTGCCAGCAGCTTAGTCCTAGCGGGATTGATCAATGAGCAGTTCTTC; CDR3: CASSLVLAGLINEQFF
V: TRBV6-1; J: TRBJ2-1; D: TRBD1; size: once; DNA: TGTGCCAGCAGTGGGACAGGGTCAGTCAATGAGCAGTTCTTC; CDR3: CASSGTGSVNEQFF
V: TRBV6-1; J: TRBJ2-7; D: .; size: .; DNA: TGTGCCAGCAGTGAAAGCGCCTACGAGCAGTACTTC; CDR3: CASSESAYEQYF
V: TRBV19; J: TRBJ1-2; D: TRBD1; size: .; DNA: TGTGCCAGTACCCGGGACAGCTCCTATGGCTACACCTTC; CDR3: CASTRDSSYGYTF
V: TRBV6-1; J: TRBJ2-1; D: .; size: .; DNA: TGTGCCAGCAGTTTACAATTCTACAATGAGCAGTTCTTC; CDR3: CASSLQFYNEQFF
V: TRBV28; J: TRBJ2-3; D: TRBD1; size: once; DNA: TGTGCCAGCCGCCCGAGGGGGCAGGAAGATACGCAGTATTTT; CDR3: CASRPRGQEDTQYF
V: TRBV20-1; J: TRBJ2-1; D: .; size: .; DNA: TGCACCCCTCGGCGTGATGAGCAGTTCTTC; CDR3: CTPRRDEQFF
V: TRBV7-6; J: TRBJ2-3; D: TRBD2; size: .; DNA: TGTGCCAGCAGCCCTGGGACTAGCGGGGGACCTAGCACAGATACGCAGTATTTT; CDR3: CASSPGTSGGPSTDTQYF
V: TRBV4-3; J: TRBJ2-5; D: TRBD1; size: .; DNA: TGCGCCAGCAGCCAAGAGAGGGGGCTGGAGACCCAGTACTTC; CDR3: CASSQERGLETQYF
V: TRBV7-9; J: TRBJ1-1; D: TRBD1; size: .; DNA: TGTGCCAGCAGCTTAGGGGGGACAGGGATAAAGGCGACTGAAGCTTTCTTT; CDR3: CASSLGGTGIKATEAFF
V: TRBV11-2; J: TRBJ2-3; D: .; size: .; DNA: TGTGCCAGCAGCTTAGAGTCTAGCACAGATACGCAGTATTTT; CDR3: CASSLESSTDTQYF
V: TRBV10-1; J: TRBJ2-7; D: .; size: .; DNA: TGCGCCAGCAGTGACAATACCTACGAGCAGTACTTC; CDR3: CASSDNTYEQYF
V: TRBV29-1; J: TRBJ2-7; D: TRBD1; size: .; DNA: TGCAGCGTTGAATTAGGGACAGGGGGTTTCGAGCAGTACTTC; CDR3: CSVELGTGGFEQYF
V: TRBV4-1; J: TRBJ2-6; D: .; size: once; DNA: TGCGCCAGCAGCCAAGATTGGGGGGGCCCCGCTGGGGCCAACGTCCTGACTTTC; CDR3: CASSQDWGGPAGANVLTF
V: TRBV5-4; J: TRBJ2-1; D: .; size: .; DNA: TGTGCCAGCAGCTTGGACTCCCGGCAGTTCTTC; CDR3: CASSLDSRQFF
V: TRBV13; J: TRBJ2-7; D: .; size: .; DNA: TGTGCCAGCAGCCCCCGTACCACCTACGAGCAGTACTTC; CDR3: CASSPRTTYEQYF
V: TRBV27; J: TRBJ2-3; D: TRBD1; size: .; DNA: TGTGCCAGCAGTCCATGGACAGGGTCGACAGATACGCAGTATTTT; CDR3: CASSPWTGSTDTQYF
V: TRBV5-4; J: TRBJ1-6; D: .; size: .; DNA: TGTGCCAGCAGCCCGGGACGGAATAATTCACCCCTCCACTTT; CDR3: CASSPGRNNSPLHF
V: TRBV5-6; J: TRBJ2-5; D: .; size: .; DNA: TGTGCCAGCAGCTTGGGGCTCTTAGAGACCCAGTACTTC; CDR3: CASSLGLLETQYF
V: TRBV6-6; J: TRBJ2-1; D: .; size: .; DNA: TGTGCCAGCTTAGGGAGCTCCTACAATGAGCAGTTCTTC; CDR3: CASLGSSYNEQFF
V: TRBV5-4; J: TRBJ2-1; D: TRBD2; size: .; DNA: TGTGCCAGCAGCCGGACTAGCGGGAATGAGCAGTTCTTC; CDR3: CASSRTSGNEQFF
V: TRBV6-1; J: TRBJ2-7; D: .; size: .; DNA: TGTGCCAGCAGTGAAGCGCGTGGCGCGGGACAATACGAGCAGTACTTC; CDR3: CASSEARGAGQYEQYF
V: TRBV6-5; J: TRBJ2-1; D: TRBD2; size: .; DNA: TGTGCCACCACTGAGACGGGACTAGCGGGAACCAAACAGTTCTTC; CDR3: CATTETGLAGTKQFF
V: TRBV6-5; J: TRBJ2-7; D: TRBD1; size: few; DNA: TGTGCCAGCAGCCCCAGGACAGGGCTAAACGAGCAGTACTTC; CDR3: CASSPRTGLNEQYF
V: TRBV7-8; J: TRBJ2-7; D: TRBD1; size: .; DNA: TGTGCCAGCACCCCTCTGCCAGGGGGCTGGTACGAGCAGTACTTC; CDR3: CASTPLPGGWYEQYF
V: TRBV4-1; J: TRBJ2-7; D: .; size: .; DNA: TGCGCCAGCAGTCCGACTCGGGCTCGTGAGCAGTACTTC; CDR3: CASSPTRAREQYF
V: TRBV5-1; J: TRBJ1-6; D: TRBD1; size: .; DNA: TGCGCCAGCAGCTTGGCCGGGACAGGGTATAATTCACCCCTCCACTTT; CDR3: CASSLAGTGYNSPLHF